At least ten counts were recorded for the clone carrying this T cell receptor beta chain. The entry originates in a study of T cells in Graves' hyperthyroidism and ophthalmopathy. The germline V gene encodes CDR1 SGHRS and CDR2 YFSETQ. The length of the CDR3 is 14 residues. V trimming: 1 base; J trimming: 3 bases; junction bases outside the gene matches: 3. Amplification of TCR beta CDR3 regions used RNA as the template. TCR CDR3 regions were first amplified by RT-PCR with HTBI primers. TCRdb called the multiplex PCR reads again in MiXCR, with one record for every CDR3 protein. In the table there are 150,000 to 200,000 distinct CDR3 sequences, approximately 9% of which are singletons.

The sequence derives from a woman under 30 with Graves' hyperthyroidism that later progressed to Graves' ophthalmopathy. The sequenced sample was blood. The chain uses TRBV5-1 and TRBJ2-7; the match to TRBD2 covers 8 bases. This CDR3 is CASSLTSGGYEQYF. CDR3 nucleotide sequence: TGCGCCAGCAGCTTGACCAGCGGGGGCTACGAGCAGTACTTC.